What follows describes a single T cell receptor (beta chain). Trimming pared 2 bases from V and 5 bases from J, leaving 10 bases between. The germline V gene encodes CDR1 LNHDA and CDR2 SQIVND (reference sequence). This CDR3 comprises 13 residues. The method was immunoSEQ multiplex PCR; TCRdb's version includes in-frame clones alone and lacks a portion of them. The sample lists more than 9,500 clones; 62% were seen once. The sample belongs to a study of cytotoxic CD8 clonotypes in ibrutinib-treated CLL. This TCR was sampled from a human donor with chronic lymphocytic leukemia. Sequencing was performed on PBMCs, taken before ibrutinib treatment. The chain links TRBV19 to TRBJ2-7; the D gene is possibly TRBD2 (5 bases). CDR3 loop: CASSIRHGNEQYF. The CDR3 nucleotides are TGTGCCAGTAGTATAAGACACGGGAACGAGCAGTACTTC.